This T cell receptor beta chain was found in a study of cytomegalovirus exposure and HLA in healthy donors. About the research overall: As an earlier analysis found, some 180 million T cells yielded 95 million to 130 million unique TCR beta sequences.

Although they were nominally healthy when sampled, donors likely had unrecorded immune exposures. PCR used 60 Vbeta primers and 13 Jbeta primers. The repertoire was sequenced with immunoSEQ multiplex PCR; TCRdb's copy has only in-frame clones and lacks some. The sample carries roughly 150,000 clones, 70% to 80% recorded once. The germline gives CDR1 SGHRS, CDR2 YFSETQ. Trimming cost V 1 base and J 2 bases, with 12 bases left between them. The CDR3 is 15 residues long. This clonotype originated in a woman in her forties in good health and CMV-seronegative. This chain joins TRBV5-1 and TRBJ1-1; unclear D gene. Sequenced sample: PBMCs. The CDR3 DNA reads TGCGCCAGCAGCTTGTTTGCAGGTGGAAACACTGAAGCTTTCTTT. Protein sequence: CASSLFAGGNTEAFF.